This T cell receptor (beta chain) was documented in a study of blood T cell repertoires in COVID-19. Study overall: Spain, Italy and the United States supplied samples that represented acute and convalescent COVID-19. PBMCs, B-cell-depleted T cells, or T cells provided the cDNA or gDNA that made up the material.

The CDR3 is 13 amino acids. Germline loops: CDR1 SGHKS, CDR2 YYEKEE (reference sequence). V lost 5 bases to trimming and J lost 4 bases, with 12 bases between them. Study processing details: Amplifying reference gene primers gave estimates of nucleated cell counts. The data were produced by immunoSEQ multiplex PCR, yet TCRdb's version contains in-frame clones alone and is incomplete. The V and J calls and the clone size are those of that table, but D and trimming were determined from the DNA. The repertoire holds roughly 150,000 clones, roughly nine tenths seen once, with over 15% in the top ten. Sequencing used peripheral blood. The origin of this receptor is a man aged 55 to 69 with active or convalescent COVID-19. This chain joins TRBV5-5 and TRBJ1-2, with D possibly TRBD1 on 5 matching bases. The CDR3 spells CASSQGLGYGYTF. In DNA form, the CDR3 reads TGTGCCAGCAGTCAGGGACTGGGCTATGGCTACACCTTC.